Following are 2 T cell receptor beta chains from one sample sequenced in a study of blood T cells in healthy people across ages. Alongside a J-beta primer mix, a sample-barcoded 5' primer served in a second PCR lasting roughly 6 to 11 cycles. MiXCR, run by TCRdb on the 5' RACE reads, gives a single entry per CDR3 protein. The repertoire holds 660,000 or so distinct CDR3 sequences, with about 54% as singletons. Source material: blood. These receptors all come from a man in his 60s in good health.

In regard to this clonotype: One end of the junction is discordant with germline, which a read error may explain. The gene calls are TRBV20-1 and TRBJ1-1; TRBD1 is a possible D gene (5 bases). The CDR3 is 13 residues long. Germline CDR1 and CDR2: DFQATT and SNEGSKA (reference sequence). Here the CDR3 reads CSARGGGNTGAFF. CDR3 sequence (DNA): TGCAGTGCTAGAGGGGGCGGGAACACTGGAGCTTTCTTT.

This chain connects TRBV12-3 or TRBV12-4 to TRBJ1-2; D is uncertain. There are 14 residues in the CDR3. V gave up 5 bases and J gave up 0 bases, with 10 bases separating them. CDR3 in DNA: TGTGCCAGCAGTCCAGACAATGCTAACTATGGCTACACCTTC. Its translation: CASSPDNANYGYTF.